Presented here are 17 T cell receptor beta chains from one specimen sequenced in a study of cytomegalovirus exposure and HLA in healthy donors. 60 Vbeta and 13 Jbeta primers were used in PCR. Profiling relied on immunoSEQ multiplex PCR, and the TCRdb table lists in-frame clones only, not all of them. This sample carries about 120,000 clones, around 70% of them seen once, and the ten largest clones take 4% to 5.5%. The sample was PBMCs. The receptors stem from a man aged 25 to 40 in good health and CMV-seropositive.

This clone occurred once. The gene calls are TRBV30 and TRBJ2-7, with TRBD1 identical over 7 bases. CDR3 length: 11 amino acids. Germline-derived CDR1 and CDR2 are GTSNPN and SVGIG (reference sequence). The J segment lost 5 bases and the V segment lost 5 bases, leaving 3 bases of the junction unmatched. The DNA for the CDR3 is TGTGCCTGGGGACAGGAACACGAGCAGTACTTC. Residues: CAWGQEHEQYF.

The V gene is TRBV4-1, the J gene TRBJ1-5, with D maybe TRBD1 (5 bases). CDR3 size: 15 residues. V shed 0 bases and J shed 0 bases, with 6 bases lying between them. Germline V gene lookup returns CDR1 MGHRA and CDR2 YSYEKL. CDR3 in amino acids: CASSQEQGSNQPQHF. The CDR3 region has the DNA TGCGCCAGCAGCCAAGAGCAGGGTAGCAATCAGCCCCAGCATTTT.

The chain links TRBV4-2 to TRBJ1-2, with D hard to call. The V gene lost 0 bases and the J gene lost 5 bases, with 13 bases spanning the gap. Germline values: CDR1 LGHNA, CDR2 YNFKEQ. There are 15 residues in the CDR3. CDR3 sequence: CASSQEVGSRYGYTF. As DNA, the CDR3 is TGTGCCAGCAGCCAAGAAGTCGGATCGCGGTATGGCTACACCTTC.

This chain joins TRBV6-6 and TRBJ1-2; D gene unclear. CDR3 length: 15 residues. Trimming took off 2 bases at V and 6 bases at J, with 16 bases between the two ends. Germline-derived CDR1 and CDR2 are MNHNY and SVGAGI (reference sequence). The CDR3 DNA is TGTGCCAGCAGTTACGGTCGAGGAGGTAAAAATGGCTACACCTTC. As protein: CASSYGRGGKNGYTF.

This chain uses TRBV5-6 with TRBJ1-3; 7 bases are shared with TRBD1. Germline V CDR1 and CDR2: SGHDT, YYEEEE. V gave up 4 bases and J gave up 4 bases; unmatched junction bases: 5. The CDR3 contains 14 residues. In DNA, the CDR3 is TGTGCCAGCAGCGTAGGGGGCCAGGGAAACACCATATATTTT. Translating it yields CASSVGGQGNTIYF.

This chain joins TRBV14 and TRBJ2-7, with unresolved D. Looked up from germline, CDR1 is SGHDN and CDR2 is FVKESK. The CDR3 covers 15 residues. Between the trimmed V and J ends, which lost 1 base and 4 bases, there was a span of 14 bases. Written as DNA, the CDR3 is TGTGCCAGCAGCCAAGCGGCCACTGAGGATTACGAGCAGTACTTC. It translates to CASSQAATEDYEQYF.

The chain couples TRBV7-2 to TRBJ1-6, with 8 bases aligning to TRBD1. The germline gives CDR1 SGHTA, CDR2 FQGNSA. The V segment lost 5 bases and the J segment 9 bases; nucleotides outside the gene matches: 9. The CDR3 has 15 amino acids. CDR3 coding DNA: TGTGCCAGCAGCCGTACCGGCCAGGGGGCTTCACCCCTCCACTTT. Encoded protein: CASSRTGQGASPLHF.

This chain uses TRBV5-8 with TRBJ1-5; D remains unclear. V shed 6 bases and J shed 3 bases, with 13 bases lying between them. Germline assignment: CDR1 SGHTS and CDR2 YDEGEE. The CDR3 is made up of 14 amino acids. The CDR3 protein is CASIRNGINQPQHF. CDR3 coding DNA: TGTGCCAGCATCCGGAACGGGATCAATCAGCCCCAGCATTTT.

As regards this clone: Distinct nucleotide sequences in the sample also encode this CDR3. The chain employs TRBV5-5 and TRBJ1-1; the D gene is possibly TRBD1 (6 bases). This CDR3 spans 14 amino acids. Germline V gene data show CDR1 as SGHKS and CDR2 as YYEKEE (reference sequence). Trimming left V 1 base short and J 0 bases short, with 7 bases between. CDR3 residues: CASSLTGMNTEAFF. Here the CDR3 DNA reads TGTGCCAGCAGCTTGACAGGGATGAACACTGAAGCTTTCTTT.

This clone appeared a few times. J is TRBJ1-6 and V is TRBV28; D perhaps matches TRBD1 (5 bases). V gave up 5 bases and J gave up 5 bases, with 13 bases separating them. This CDR3 is built from 15 residues. In germline, CDR1 is MDHEN, CDR2 SYDVKM. The CDR3 reads CASSPGGVNNSPLHF. The CDR3 DNA is TGTGCCAGCAGTCCCGGAGGGGTCAATAATTCACCCCTCCACTTT.

The J gene is TRBJ2-5, the V gene TRBV5-6; 10 nucleotides agree with TRBD1. The J call could be wrong; TRBJ2-7 is a better fit for the DNA end. The CDR3 is made up of 16 amino acids. The germline V gene has CDR1 SGHDT and CDR2 YYEEEE. The CDR3 protein is CASSGDRDRGSYEQYF. For the CDR3, the DNA is TGTGCCAGCAGCGGAGACCGGGACAGGGGATCCTACGAGCAGTACTTC.

This sequence joins TRBV10-1 and TRBJ2-5; tentative D call: TRBD2 (6 bases). CDR1 WNHNN and CDR2 SYGVQD come from the germline V gene (reference sequence). This CDR3 is built from 14 residues. The V end was cut by 6 bases, the J end by 4 bases, with 15 bases between. CDR3 sequence: CASSSPRGGETQYF. CDR3 nucleotides: TGCGCCAGCAGCTCCCCCCGGGGAGGAGAGACCCAGTACTTC.

The chain combines TRBV6-5 with TRBJ1-2; possibly TRBD1 for D (6 bases). V lost 5 bases and J lost 5, with 15 bases in between. The CDR3 has 14 amino acids. CDR1 and CDR2 from the germline V gene are MNHEY and SVGAGI. CDR3 residues: CASSPDRGGYGYTF. For the CDR3, the DNA is TGTGCCAGCAGTCCGGACAGAGGAGGATATGGCTACACCTTC.

The rearrangement links TRBV19 to TRBJ1-2; D is undetermined. The V gene lost 3 bases and the J gene lost 0 bases, with 11 bases spanning the gap. Germline lookup yields CDR1 LNHDA and CDR2 SQIVND (reference sequence). The CDR3 loop spans 15 amino acids. CDR3 in DNA: TGTGCCAGTAGTATTAGGCGGATCCCTAACTATGGCTACACCTTC. It specifies CASSIRRIPNYGYTF.

The chain couples TRBV14 to TRBJ2-1; maybe TRBD1 (7 bases). The length of the CDR3 is 17 residues. V lost 3 bases to trimming and J lost 3 bases, with 18 bases between them. Germline CDR1 SGHDN, CDR2 FVKESK. CDR3 DNA: TGTGCCAGCAGCCAGCCCCCGACAGGGCGGGGCTACAATGAGCAGTTCTTC. It is translated as CASSQPPTGRGYNEQFF.

The V gene is TRBV4-1, the J gene TRBJ2-1; 7 nucleotides agree with TRBD2. The V segment lost 1 base and the J segment 4 bases; nucleotides outside the gene matches: 7. The germline V gene has CDR1 MGHRA and CDR2 YSYEKL. The CDR3 covers 16 residues. CDR3 sequence: CASSQVPPGGYNEQFF. DNA for the CDR3: TGCGCCAGCAGCCAAGTCCCCCCGGGGGGTTACAATGAGCAGTTCTTC.

This clone was counted only a few times. Other nucleotide sequences from this sample produce the same CDR3. The CDR3 nucleotides read TGTGCCATCAGTGGGGGAGGCAGGGACAATTCACCCCTCCACTTT. Protein sequence: CAISGGGRDNSPLHF. The J gene is TRBJ1-6, the V gene TRBV10-3; maybe TRBD1 (5 bases). The length of the CDR3 is 15 residues. Per the germline V gene, CDR1 is ENHRY and CDR2 is SYGVKD. The V end lost 4 bases, the J end lost 7 bases, and 14 bases lay between the germline ends.